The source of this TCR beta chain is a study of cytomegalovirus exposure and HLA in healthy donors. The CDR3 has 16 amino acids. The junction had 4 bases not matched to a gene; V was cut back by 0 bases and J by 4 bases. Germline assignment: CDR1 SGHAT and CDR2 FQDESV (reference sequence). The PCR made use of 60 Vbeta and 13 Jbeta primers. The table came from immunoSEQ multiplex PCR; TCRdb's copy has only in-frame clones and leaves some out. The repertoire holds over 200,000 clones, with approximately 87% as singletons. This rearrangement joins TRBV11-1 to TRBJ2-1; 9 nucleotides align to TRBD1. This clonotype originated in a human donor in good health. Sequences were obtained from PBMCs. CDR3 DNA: TGTGCCAGCAGCTTAGCGGGGACAGGGAAATACAATGAGCAGTTCTTC. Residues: CASSLAGTGKYNEQFF.